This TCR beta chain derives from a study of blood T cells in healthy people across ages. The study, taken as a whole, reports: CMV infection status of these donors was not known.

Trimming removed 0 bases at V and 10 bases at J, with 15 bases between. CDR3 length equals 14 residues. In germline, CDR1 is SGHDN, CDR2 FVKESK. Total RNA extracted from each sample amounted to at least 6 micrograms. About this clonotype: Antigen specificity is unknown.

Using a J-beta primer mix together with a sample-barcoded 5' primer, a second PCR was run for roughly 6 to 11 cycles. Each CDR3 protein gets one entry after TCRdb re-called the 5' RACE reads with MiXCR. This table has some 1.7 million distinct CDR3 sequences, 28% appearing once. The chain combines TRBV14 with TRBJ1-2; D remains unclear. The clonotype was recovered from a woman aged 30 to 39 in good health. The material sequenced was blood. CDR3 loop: CASSQDGLRVYYTF. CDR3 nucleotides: TGTGCCAGCAGCCAAGATGGGCTGAGGGTTTACTACACCTTC.